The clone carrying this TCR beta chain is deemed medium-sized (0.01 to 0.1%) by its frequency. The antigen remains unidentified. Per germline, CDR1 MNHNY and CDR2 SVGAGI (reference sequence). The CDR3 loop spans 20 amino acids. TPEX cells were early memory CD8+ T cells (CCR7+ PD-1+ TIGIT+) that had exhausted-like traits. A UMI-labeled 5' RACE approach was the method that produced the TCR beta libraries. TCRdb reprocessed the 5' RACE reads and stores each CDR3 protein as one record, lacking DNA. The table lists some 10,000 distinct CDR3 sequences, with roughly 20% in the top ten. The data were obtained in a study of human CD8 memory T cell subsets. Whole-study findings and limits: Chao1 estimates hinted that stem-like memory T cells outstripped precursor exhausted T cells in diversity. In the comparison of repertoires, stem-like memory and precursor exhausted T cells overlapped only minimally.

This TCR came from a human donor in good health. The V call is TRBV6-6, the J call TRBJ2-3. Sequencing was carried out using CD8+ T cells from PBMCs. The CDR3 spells CASSRTLEISLLLSTDTQYF.